The following is a TCR beta chain sequence with its context. The sample originates from a study of response to subunit inactivated influenza vaccine. V was cut by 6 bases and J by 2 bases, with 2 bases left in between. The CDR3 length is 10 residues. CDR1 and CDR2 from the germline V gene are SQVTM and ANQGSEA. TCRdb called the RT-PCR reads again in MiXCR, with one record for every CDR3 protein. The repertoire includes about 700,000 distinct CDR3 sequences, 14% of them detected once, and less than 9% sits in the top ten. The V call is TRBV29-1, the J call TRBJ2-4, with no clear D. The source of this sequence is a man aged 45-65 years who received an inactivated influenza vaccine. Sequenced material: PBMCs from blood, taken 14 to 15 days before vaccination. The CDR3 loop reads CSVTKNIQYF. CDR3 DNA sequence: TGCAGCGTGACCAAAAACATTCAGTACTTC.